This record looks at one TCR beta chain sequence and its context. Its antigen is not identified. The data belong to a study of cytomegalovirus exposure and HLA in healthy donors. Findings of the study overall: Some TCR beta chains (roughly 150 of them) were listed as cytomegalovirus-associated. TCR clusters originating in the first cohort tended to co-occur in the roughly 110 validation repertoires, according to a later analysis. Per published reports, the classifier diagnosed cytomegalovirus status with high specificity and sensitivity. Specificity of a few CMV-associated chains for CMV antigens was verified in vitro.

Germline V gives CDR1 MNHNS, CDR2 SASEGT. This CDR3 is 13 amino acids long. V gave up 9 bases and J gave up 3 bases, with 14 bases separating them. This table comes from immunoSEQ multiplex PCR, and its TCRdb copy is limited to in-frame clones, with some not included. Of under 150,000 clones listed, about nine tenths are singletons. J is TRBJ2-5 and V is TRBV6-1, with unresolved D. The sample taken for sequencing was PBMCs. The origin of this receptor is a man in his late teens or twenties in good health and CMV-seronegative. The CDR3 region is CASVNSGKETQYF. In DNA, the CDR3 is TGTGCCAGTGTAAATTCCGGTAAAGAGACCCAGTACTTC.